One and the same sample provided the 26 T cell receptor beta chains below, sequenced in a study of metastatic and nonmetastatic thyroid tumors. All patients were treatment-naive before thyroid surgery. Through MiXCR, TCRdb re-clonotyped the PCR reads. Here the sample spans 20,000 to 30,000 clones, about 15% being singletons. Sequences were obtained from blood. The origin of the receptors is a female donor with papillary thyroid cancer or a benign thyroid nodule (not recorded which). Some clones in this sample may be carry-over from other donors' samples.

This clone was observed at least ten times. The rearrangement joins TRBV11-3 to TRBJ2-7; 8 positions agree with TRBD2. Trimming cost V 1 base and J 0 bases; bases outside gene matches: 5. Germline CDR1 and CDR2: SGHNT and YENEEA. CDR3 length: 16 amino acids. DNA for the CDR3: TGTGCCAGCAGCTTAGGAGTCGGGAGGGCCTCCTACGAGCAGTACTTC. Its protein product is CASSLGVGRASYEQYF. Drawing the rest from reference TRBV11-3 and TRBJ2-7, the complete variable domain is EAGVVQSPRYKIIEKKQPVAFWCNPISGHNTLYWYLQNLGQGPELLIRYENEEAVDDSQLPKDRFSAERLKGVDSTLKIQPAELGDSAVYLCASSLGVGRASYEQYFGPGTRLTVT.

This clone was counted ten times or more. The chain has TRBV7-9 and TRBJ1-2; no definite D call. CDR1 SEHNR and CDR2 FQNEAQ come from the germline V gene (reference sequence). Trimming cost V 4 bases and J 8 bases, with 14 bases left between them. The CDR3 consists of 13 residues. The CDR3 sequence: CASSYTSNSGYTF. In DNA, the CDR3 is TGTGCCAGCAGCTATACCTCTAATTCGGGCTACACCTTC.

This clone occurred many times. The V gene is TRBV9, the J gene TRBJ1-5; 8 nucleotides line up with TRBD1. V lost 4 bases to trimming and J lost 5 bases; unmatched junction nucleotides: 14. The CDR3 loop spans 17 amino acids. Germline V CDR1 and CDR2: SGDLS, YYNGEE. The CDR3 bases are TGTGCCAGCAGCACAGGGGGGCATAGGGGGGCAGATCAGCCCCAGCATTTT. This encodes CASSTGGHRGADQPQHF. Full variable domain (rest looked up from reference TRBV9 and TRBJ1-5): DSGVTQTPKHLITATGQRVTLRCSPRSGDLSVYWYQQSLDQGLQFLIQYYNGEERAKGNILERFSAQQFPDLHSELNLSSLELGDSALYFCASSTGGHRGADQPQHFGDGTRLSIL.

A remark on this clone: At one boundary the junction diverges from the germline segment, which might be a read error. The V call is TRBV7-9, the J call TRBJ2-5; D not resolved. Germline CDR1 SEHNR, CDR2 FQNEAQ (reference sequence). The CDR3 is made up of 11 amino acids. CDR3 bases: TGTGCCAGCAGCAAGAGCGAGACCAAGTACTTC. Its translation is CASSKSETKYF.

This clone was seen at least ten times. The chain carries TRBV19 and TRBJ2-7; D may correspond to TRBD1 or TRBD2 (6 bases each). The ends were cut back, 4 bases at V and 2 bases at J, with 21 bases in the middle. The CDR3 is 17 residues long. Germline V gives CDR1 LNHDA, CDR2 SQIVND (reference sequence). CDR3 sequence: CASSKGGGLRATYEQYF. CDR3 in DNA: TGTGCCAGTAGTAAAGGGGGAGGATTGAGGGCGACCTACGAGCAGTACTTC.

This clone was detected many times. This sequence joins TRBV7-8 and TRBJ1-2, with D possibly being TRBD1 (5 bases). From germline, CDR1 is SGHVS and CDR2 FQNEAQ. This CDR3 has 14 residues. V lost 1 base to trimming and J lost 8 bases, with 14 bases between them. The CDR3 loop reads CASSLGGAGIGYTF. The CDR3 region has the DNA TGTGCCAGCAGCTTAGGAGGCGCAGGGATCGGCTACACCTTC.

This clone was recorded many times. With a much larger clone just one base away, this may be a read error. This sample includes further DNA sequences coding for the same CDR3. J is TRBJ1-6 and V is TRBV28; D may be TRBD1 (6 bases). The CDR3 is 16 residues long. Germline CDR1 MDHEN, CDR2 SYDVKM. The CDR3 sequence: CASKKMDSAYNSPLHF. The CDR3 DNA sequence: TGTGCCAGCAAAAAAATGGACAGCGCTTATAATTCACCCCTCCACTTC.

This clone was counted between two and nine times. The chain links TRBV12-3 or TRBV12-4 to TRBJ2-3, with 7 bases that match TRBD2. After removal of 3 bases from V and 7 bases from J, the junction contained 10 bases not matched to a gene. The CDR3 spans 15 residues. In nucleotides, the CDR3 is TGTGCCAGCAGTTTCCTCGCGGGAGTGGGACATACGCAGTATTTT. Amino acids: CASSFLAGVGHTQYF.

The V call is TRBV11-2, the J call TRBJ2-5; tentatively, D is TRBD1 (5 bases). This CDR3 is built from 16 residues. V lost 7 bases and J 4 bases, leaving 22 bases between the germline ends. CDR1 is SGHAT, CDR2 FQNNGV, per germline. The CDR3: CASIPPVTAGRETQYF. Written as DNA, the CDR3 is TGTGCCAGCATCCCCCCGGTGACAGCTGGTCGAGAGACCCAGTACTTC. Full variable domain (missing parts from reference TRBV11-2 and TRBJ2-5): EAGVAQSPRYKIIEKRQSVAFWCNPISGHATLYWYQQILGQGPKLLIQFQNNGVVDDSQLPKDRFSAERLKGVDSTLKIQPAKLEDSAVYLCASIPPVTAGRETQYFGPGTRLLVL.

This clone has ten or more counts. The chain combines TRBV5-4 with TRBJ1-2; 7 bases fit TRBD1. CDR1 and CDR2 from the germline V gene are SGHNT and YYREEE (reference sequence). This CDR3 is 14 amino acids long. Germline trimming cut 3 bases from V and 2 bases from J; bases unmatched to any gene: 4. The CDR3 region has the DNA TGTGCCAGCAGCTCGGACAGGTTAAACTATGGCTACACCTTC. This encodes CASSSDRLNYGYTF.

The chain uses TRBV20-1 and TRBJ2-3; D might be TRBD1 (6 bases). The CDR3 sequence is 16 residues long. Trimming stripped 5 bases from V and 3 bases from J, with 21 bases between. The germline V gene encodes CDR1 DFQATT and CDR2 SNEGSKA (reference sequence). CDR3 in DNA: TGCAGTGCTGAACCTACAGGGTGCCCCTTGACAGATACGCAGTATTTT. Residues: CSAEPTGCPLTDTQYF.

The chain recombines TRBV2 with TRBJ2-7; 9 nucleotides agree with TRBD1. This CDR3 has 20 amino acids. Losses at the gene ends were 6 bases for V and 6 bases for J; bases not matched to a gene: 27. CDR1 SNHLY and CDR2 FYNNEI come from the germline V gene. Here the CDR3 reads CASRQRAGTGRYREGGEQYF. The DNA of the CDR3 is TGTGCCAGCAGGCAGCGCGCCGGGACAGGGCGCTATAGGGAAGGGGGCGAGCAGTACTTC.

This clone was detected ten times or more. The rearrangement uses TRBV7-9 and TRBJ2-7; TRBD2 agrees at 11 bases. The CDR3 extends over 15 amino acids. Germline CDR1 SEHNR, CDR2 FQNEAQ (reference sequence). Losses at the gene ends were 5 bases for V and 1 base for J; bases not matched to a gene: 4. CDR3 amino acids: CASSPGTSGSYEQYF. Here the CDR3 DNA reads TGTGCCAGCAGCCCCGGGACTAGCGGTTCCTACGAGCAGTACTTC. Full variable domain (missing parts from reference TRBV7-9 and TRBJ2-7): DTGVSQNPRHKITKRGQNVTFRCDPISEHNRLYWYRQTLGQGPEFLTYFQNEAQLEKSRLLSDRFSAERPKGSFSTLEIQRTEQGDSAMYLCASSPGTSGSYEQYFGPGTRLTVT.

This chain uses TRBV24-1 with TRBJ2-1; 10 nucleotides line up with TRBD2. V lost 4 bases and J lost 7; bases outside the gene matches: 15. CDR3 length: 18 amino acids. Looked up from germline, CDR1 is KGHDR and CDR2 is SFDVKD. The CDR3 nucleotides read TGTGCCACCAGTGACCCGGGGGGGGCTAGCGGGAGAGGGAATGAGCAGTTCTTC. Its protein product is CATSDPGGASGRGNEQFF.

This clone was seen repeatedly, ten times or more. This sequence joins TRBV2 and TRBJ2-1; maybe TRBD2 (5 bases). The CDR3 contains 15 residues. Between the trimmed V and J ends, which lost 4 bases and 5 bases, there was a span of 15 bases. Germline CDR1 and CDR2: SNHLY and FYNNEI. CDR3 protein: CASSVGVSENNEQFF. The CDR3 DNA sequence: TGTGCCAGCAGTGTTGGAGTTAGCGAGAACAATGAGCAGTTCTTC.

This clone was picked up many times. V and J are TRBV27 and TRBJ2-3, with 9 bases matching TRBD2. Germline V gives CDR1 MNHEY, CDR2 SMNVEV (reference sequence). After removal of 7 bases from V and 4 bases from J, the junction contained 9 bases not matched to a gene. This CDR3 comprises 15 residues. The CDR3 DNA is TGTGCCAGCACCTCAGGACTAGCGTTGGCAGATACGCAGTATTTT. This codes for CASTSGLALADTQYF.

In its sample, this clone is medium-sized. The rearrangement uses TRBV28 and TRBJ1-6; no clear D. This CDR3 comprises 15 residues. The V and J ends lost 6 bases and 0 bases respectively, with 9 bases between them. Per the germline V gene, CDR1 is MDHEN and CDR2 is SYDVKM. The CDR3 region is CASRPQSSYNSPLHF. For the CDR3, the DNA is TGTGCCAGCAGGCCCCAGAGCTCCTATAATTCACCCCTCCACTTT.

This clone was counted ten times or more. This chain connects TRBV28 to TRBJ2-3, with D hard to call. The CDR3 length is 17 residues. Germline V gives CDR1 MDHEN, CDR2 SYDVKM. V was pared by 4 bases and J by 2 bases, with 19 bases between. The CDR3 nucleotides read TGTGCCAGCAGTTGGGGTTTAAAAGATGGTTTCACAGATACGCAGTATTTT. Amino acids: CASSWGLKDGFTDTQYF.

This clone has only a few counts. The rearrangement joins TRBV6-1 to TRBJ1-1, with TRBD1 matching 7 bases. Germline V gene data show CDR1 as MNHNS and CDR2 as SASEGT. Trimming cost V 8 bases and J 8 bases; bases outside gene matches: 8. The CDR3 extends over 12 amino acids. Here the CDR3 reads CASGVTTGEAFF. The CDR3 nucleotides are TGTGCCAGCGGGGTCACGACAGGGGAAGCTTTCTTT.

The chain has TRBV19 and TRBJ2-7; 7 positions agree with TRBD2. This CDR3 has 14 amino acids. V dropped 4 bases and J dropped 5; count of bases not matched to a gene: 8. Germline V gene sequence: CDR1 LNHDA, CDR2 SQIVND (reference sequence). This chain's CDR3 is CASSTSSGIDEQYF. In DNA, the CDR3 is TGTGCCAGTAGTACTTCAAGCGGGATCGACGAGCAGTACTTC.

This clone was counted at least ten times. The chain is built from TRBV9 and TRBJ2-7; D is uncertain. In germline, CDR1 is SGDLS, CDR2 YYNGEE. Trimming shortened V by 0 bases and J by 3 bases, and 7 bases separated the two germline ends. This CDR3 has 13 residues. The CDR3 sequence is CASSVDPSYEQYF. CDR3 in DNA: TGTGCCAGCAGCGTAGACCCCAGCTACGAGCAGTACTTC.

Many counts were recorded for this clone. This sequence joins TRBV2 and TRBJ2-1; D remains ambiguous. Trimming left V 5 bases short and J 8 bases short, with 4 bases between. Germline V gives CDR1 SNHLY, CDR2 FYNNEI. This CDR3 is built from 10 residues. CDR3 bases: TGTGCCAGCAGTTCTGATGAGCAGTTCTTC. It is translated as CASSSDEQFF.

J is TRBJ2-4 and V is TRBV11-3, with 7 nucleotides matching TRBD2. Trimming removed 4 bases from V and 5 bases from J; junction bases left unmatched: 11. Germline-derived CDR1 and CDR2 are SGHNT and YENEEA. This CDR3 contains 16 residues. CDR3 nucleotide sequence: TGTGCCAGCAGCTCCTCCCTAAAGGGAGGGGAAAACATTCAGTACTTC. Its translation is CASSSSLKGGENIQYF.

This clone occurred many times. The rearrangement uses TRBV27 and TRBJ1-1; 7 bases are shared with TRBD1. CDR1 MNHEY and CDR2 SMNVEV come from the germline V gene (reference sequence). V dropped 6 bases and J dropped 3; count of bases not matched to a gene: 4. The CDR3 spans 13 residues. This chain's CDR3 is CASRTQGDTEAFF. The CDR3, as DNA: TGTGCCAGCAGGACTCAGGGGGACACTGAAGCTTTCTTT.

Here the CDR3 DNA reads TGCGCCAGCAGCCAAGGTGGACCAGATACGCAGTATTTT. Translated, it gives CASSQGGPDTQYF. V and J are TRBV4-1 and TRBJ2-3; D uncertain. CDR1 and CDR2 (germline): MGHRA, YSYEKL. The CDR3 sequence is 13 residues long. Trimming shortened V by 1 base and J by 4 bases, and 6 bases separated the two germline ends.

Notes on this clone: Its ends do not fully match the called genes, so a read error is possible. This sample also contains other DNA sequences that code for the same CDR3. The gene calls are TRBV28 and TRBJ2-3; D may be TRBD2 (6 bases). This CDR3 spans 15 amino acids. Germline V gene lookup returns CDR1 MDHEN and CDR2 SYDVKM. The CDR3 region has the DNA TGTGCCAGCACCTCCTCGGGACTCACAACAGATACCCAGTATTTT. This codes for CASTSSGLTTDTQYF.